The source of this T cell receptor beta chain is a study of T cell responses to AZD1222 COVID-19 vaccine. Whole-study results and caveats: At study baseline, merely six AZD1222 recipients were seropositive. Spike-specific TCR repertoires showed rising breadth and depth after two AZD1222 doses.

The CDR3 is 13 amino acids. Germline V CDR1 and CDR2: KGHSY, FQNENV. The V gene lost 3 bases and the J gene lost 4 bases, with 8 bases spanning the gap. Remarks on this clone: Its antigen is not identified.

Sequencing used immunoSEQ multiplex PCR; TCRdb keeps in-frame clones, though not all of them. The sample includes about 190,000 clones, approximately 94% of them seen just once. The clonotype comes from an adult who received the MenACWY meningococcal vaccine as a control. The gene calls are TRBV16 and TRBJ2-3; D is possibly TRBD1 (5 bases). The starting material was peripheral blood, obtained 28 days after the second dose of the MenACWY control vaccine. CDR3 region: CASSQPRADTQYF. The DNA for the CDR3 is TGTGCCAGCAGCCAGCCCAGGGCAGATACGCAGTATTTT.